This T cell receptor (beta chain) was profiled in a study of T cell changes during pregnancy in multiple sclerosis. Profiling relied on immunoSEQ multiplex PCR, and the TCRdb table lists in-frame clones only, not all of them. Here the sample spans about 16,000 clones, 86% being singletons. V lost 0 bases to trimming and J lost 0 bases; unmatched junction nucleotides: 6. The germline gives CDR1 SGDLS, CDR2 YYNGEE. The CDR3 is 18 residues long. Sequences were derived from CD8+ T cells from peripheral blood mononuclear cells, sampled in the first trimester of pregnancy. The sequence was obtained from a female donor with multiple sclerosis, enrolled in a pregnancy study. V is TRBV9 and J is TRBJ2-3; 11 bases match TRBD1. The DNA for the CDR3 is TGTGCCAGCAGCGTAGGGGACAGGGGGGGCCCTAGCACAGATACGCAGTATTTT. Its translation is CASSVGDRGGPSTDTQYF.